The rows below give T cell receptor beta chains drawn from one sample of a study of identical twins. TCRdb re-called the 5' RACE reads through MiXCR, storing one row per CDR3 protein. Here the sample spans 1.5 million to 2 million distinct CDR3 sequences, about 32% being singletons. Material for sequencing was cord blood. Receptors were obtained from a newborn girl in good health. CDR3s include the opening cysteine and the closing phenylalanine or tryptophan. Each record gives: V gene, D gene, J gene, clone size, CDR3 protein, CDR3 DNA. A D gene is named only where the DNA matches it firmly. The size entry is marked missing in some rows and otherwise reads once, few, many or a size class.

v_call: TRBV27
d_call: TRBD2
j_call: TRBJ2-5
clone_size: .
cdr3_aa: CASCTGTSGSNEQYF
cdr3_nt: TGTGCCAGCTGCACCGGGACTAGCGGTTCCAATGAGCAGTACTTC

v_call: TRBV10-3
d_call: .
j_call: TRBJ2-7
clone_size: .
cdr3_aa: CAISDRVFSYEQYF
cdr3_nt: TGTGCCATCAGTGACAGAGTTTTCTCCTACGAGCAGTACTTC

v_call: TRBV27
d_call: .
j_call: TRBJ2-1
clone_size: few
cdr3_aa: CASSDHRASPYNEQFF
cdr3_nt: TGTGCCAGCTCCGATCACAGGGCTTCCCCCTACAATGAGCAGTTCTTC

v_call: TRBV10-3
d_call: .
j_call: TRBJ1-5
clone_size: .
cdr3_aa: CAISESPFRSNQPQHF
cdr3_nt: TGTGCCATCAGTGAGAGTCCCTTCAGGAGCAATCAGCCCCAGCATTTT

v_call: TRBV7-2
d_call: .
j_call: TRBJ2-7
clone_size: many
cdr3_aa: CASSLDVYEQYF
cdr3_nt: TGTGCCAGCAGCTTAGACGTCTACGAGCAGTACTTC

v_call: TRBV4-1
d_call: TRBD2
j_call: TRBJ2-1
clone_size: .
cdr3_aa: CASSLRTSGREYNEQFF
cdr3_nt: TGCGCCAGCAGCCTCAGGACTAGCGGGAGAGAGTACAATGAGCAGTTCTTC

v_call: TRBV4-1
d_call: .
j_call: TRBJ2-5
clone_size: many
cdr3_aa: CASSQALQETQYF
cdr3_nt: TGTGCCAGCAGCCAAGCCCTTCAAGAGACCCAGTACTTC

v_call: TRBV4-2
d_call: TRBD1
j_call: TRBJ2-2
clone_size: .
cdr3_aa: CASNPQPGTGNTGELFF
cdr3_nt: TGTGCCAGCAACCCCCAACCCGGGACAGGGAACACCGGGGAGCTGTTTTTT

v_call: TRBV29-1
d_call: .
j_call: TRBJ2-7
clone_size: many
cdr3_aa: CSLVTASYEQYF
cdr3_nt: TGCAGCCTCGTTACAGCGTCCTACGAGCAGTACTTC

v_call: TRBV29-1
d_call: .
j_call: TRBJ2-1
clone_size: few
cdr3_aa: CSVELVPNSYNEQFF
cdr3_nt: TGCAGCGTTGAACTAGTCCCAAACTCCTACAATGAGCAGTTCTTC

v_call: TRBV24-1
d_call: .
j_call: TRBJ2-3
clone_size: .
cdr3_aa: CATSDPIADVLDTQYF
cdr3_nt: TGTGCCACCAGTGACCCAATAGCGGATGTTTTGGATACGCAGTATTTT

v_call: TRBV3-1
d_call: .
j_call: TRBJ1-5
clone_size: many
cdr3_aa: CASSQAASNQPQHF
cdr3_nt: TGTGCCAGCAGCCAAGCGGCCAGTAATCAGCCCCAGCATTTT

v_call: TRBV6-2/TRBV6-3
d_call: .
j_call: TRBJ1-1
clone_size: few
cdr3_aa: CASSSARGTEAFF
cdr3_nt: TGTGCCAGCAGTTCCGCCCGTGGTACTGAAGCTTTCTTT

v_call: TRBV11-1
d_call: .
j_call: TRBJ1-3
clone_size: .
cdr3_aa: CASTPEDSNGNTIYF
cdr3_nt: TGTGCCAGCACTCCTGAAGACAGTAATGGAAACACCATATATTTT

v_call: TRBV9
d_call: .
j_call: TRBJ2-1
clone_size: .
cdr3_aa: CASSVTTSLSYNEQFF
cdr3_nt: TGTGCCAGCAGCGTAACCACTAGCCTCTCCTACAATGAGCAGTTCTTC

v_call: TRBV3-1
d_call: .
j_call: TRBJ2-3
clone_size: .
cdr3_aa: CASSQRILSHTDTQYF
cdr3_nt: TGTGCCAGCAGCCAACGGATCCTTTCTCACACAGATACGCAGTATTTT

v_call: TRBV7-8
d_call: TRBD1
j_call: TRBJ1-1
clone_size: few
cdr3_aa: CASSLQTGTGGFAFF
cdr3_nt: TGTGCCAGCAGCTTACAAACGGGGACAGGGGGATTCGCTTTCTTT

v_call: TRBV18
d_call: .
j_call: TRBJ2-6
clone_size: .
cdr3_aa: CASSQQTGVWGANVPTF
cdr3_nt: TGTGCCAGCTCGCAACAGACAGGAGTGTGGGGGGCCAACGTCCCGACTTTC

v_call: TRBV7-2
d_call: .
j_call: TRBJ1-2
clone_size: .
cdr3_aa: CASSLYPRQLTYGYTF
cdr3_nt: TGTGCCAGCAGCTTATATCCCCGACAGCTCACCTATGGCTACACCTTC

v_call: TRBV20-1
d_call: .
j_call: TRBJ1-2
clone_size: .
cdr3_aa: CSAHIAGNYGYTF
cdr3_nt: TGCAGTGCTCACATCGCGGGGAACTATGGCTACACCTTC

v_call: TRBV25-1
d_call: TRBD2
j_call: TRBJ2-7
clone_size: few
cdr3_aa: CASSEAGGRYEQYF
cdr3_nt: TGTGCCAGCAGTGAAGCGGGGGGCCGATACGAGCAGTACTTC

v_call: TRBV4-1
d_call: .
j_call: TRBJ2-5
clone_size: few
cdr3_aa: CASSPIPAGFQETQYF
cdr3_nt: TGCGCCAGCAGCCCGATTCCGGCAGGGTTTCAAGAGACCCAGTACTTC

v_call: TRBV4-2
d_call: .
j_call: TRBJ2-7
clone_size: .
cdr3_aa: CASSQWAAVSYEQYF
cdr3_nt: TGTGCCAGCAGCCAATGGGCTGCCGTCTCCTACGAGCAGTACTTC

v_call: TRBV9
d_call: .
j_call: TRBJ2-3
clone_size: few
cdr3_aa: CASSVTLPDTQYF
cdr3_nt: TGTGCCAGCAGCGTAACTCTCCCAGATACGCAGTATTTT

v_call: TRBV30
d_call: TRBD2
j_call: TRBJ2-1
clone_size: .
cdr3_aa: CAWSGRLAVYNEQFF
cdr3_nt: TGTGCCTGGAGTGGTCGGCTAGCGGTCTACAATGAGCAGTTCTTC

v_call: TRBV5-4
d_call: TRBD2
j_call: TRBJ2-3
clone_size: .
cdr3_aa: CASSWGLAGGSDTQYF
cdr3_nt: TGTGCCAGCAGCTGGGGACTAGCGGGGGGATCCGATACGCAGTATTTT

v_call: TRBV12-3/TRBV12-4
d_call: TRBD2
j_call: TRBJ2-3
clone_size: .
cdr3_aa: CASSSGLAGGMRSTDMQYF
cdr3_nt: TGTGCCAGCAGTTCCGGACTAGCGGGAGGTATGAGGAGCACAGATATGCAATATTTT

v_call: TRBV12-3/TRBV12-4
d_call: TRBD1
j_call: TRBJ2-1
clone_size: few
cdr3_aa: CASSLIRGQNEQFF
cdr3_nt: TGTGCCAGCAGTTTAATAAGGGGACAGAATGAGCAGTTCTTC

v_call: TRBV3-1
d_call: .
j_call: TRBJ2-5
clone_size: few
cdr3_aa: CASSQDAVLKGTQYF
cdr3_nt: TGTGCCAGCAGCCAAGATGCGGTCCTAAAGGGGACCCAGTACTTC

v_call: TRBV5-1
d_call: .
j_call: TRBJ2-5
clone_size: .
cdr3_aa: CASSFSGPAEQYF
cdr3_nt: TGCGCCAGCAGCTTCTCGGGTCCGGCTGAGCAGTACTTC

v_call: TRBV12-3/TRBV12-4
d_call: TRBD1
j_call: TRBJ2-4
clone_size: few
cdr3_aa: CASSLFPGTGGGKNIQYF
cdr3_nt: TGTGCCAGCAGTTTATTCCCCGGGACAGGGGGAGGCAAAAACATTCAGTACTTC